Included here is one T cell receptor (beta chain) sequence, with context. Antigen specificity is unknown. This sample is part of a study of T cell responses to AZD1222 COVID-19 vaccine. Study-wide points: Nearly half of spike-specific TCRs reportedly target variant regions that are unmutated in the B.1.351 and B.1.1.7 variants. None of the repertoires were sampled until the peak T cell response had passed.

Measured with immunoSEQ multiplex PCR; TCRdb has only the in-frame clones, and not every one. Of roughly 60,000 clones detected, 60% to 85% appear once; the ten largest clones hold roughly 4%. Germline CDR1 is MNHEY and CDR2 is SVGAGI. V dropped 8 bases and J dropped 4; count of bases not matched to a gene: 10. CDR3 length: 15 residues. This TCR came from an adult who received the AZD1222 COVID-19 vaccine. The sample here was peripheral blood, taken 28 days after the second AZD1222 dose. The chain joins TRBV6-5 to TRBJ2-1; 8 bases map to TRBD1. This CDR3 is CASGTSDRAYNEQFF. In DNA, the CDR3 is TGTGCCAGCGGGACCTCGGACAGGGCTTACAATGAGCAGTTCTTC.